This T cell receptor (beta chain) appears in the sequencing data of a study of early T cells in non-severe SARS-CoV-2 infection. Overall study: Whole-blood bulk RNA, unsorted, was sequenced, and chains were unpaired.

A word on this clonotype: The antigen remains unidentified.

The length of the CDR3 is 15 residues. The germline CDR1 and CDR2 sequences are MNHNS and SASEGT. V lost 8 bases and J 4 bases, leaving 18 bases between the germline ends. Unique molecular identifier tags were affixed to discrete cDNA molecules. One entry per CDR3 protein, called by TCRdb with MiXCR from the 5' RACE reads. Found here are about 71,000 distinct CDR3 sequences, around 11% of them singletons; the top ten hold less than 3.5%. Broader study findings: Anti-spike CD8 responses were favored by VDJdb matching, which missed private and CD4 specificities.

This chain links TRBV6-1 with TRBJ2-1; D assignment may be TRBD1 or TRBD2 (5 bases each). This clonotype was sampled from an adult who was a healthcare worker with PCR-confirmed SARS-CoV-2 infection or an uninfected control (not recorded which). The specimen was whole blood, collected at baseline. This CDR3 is CASYPRGRGYNEQFF. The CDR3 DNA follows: TGTGCCAGCTACCCTCGGGGCCGCGGGTACAATGAGCAGTTCTTC.